These T cell receptor beta chains were read from a single sample in a study of beta chain features in type 1 diabetes. The repertoire was sequenced with immunoSEQ multiplex PCR; TCRdb's copy has only in-frame clones and lacks some. This sample has hundreds of thousands of clones, with approximately 28% found just once. What was sequenced was naive CD4+ T cells from blood. All receptors come from a young man in good health. CDR3s include the opening cysteine and the closing phenylalanine or tryptophan. The D gene is left open where the match is weak. Size is stated for part of the rows, as once, few or many counts, or as a class when the clone is expanded.

size: -; J: TRBJ2-1; V: TRBV10-3; D: -; DNA: TGTGCCATCAGTGAGGGGGCGAGCTCCTACAATGAGCAGTTCTTC; CDR3: CAISEGASSYNEQFF
size: few; J: TRBJ2-3; V: TRBV7-9; D: -; DNA: TGTGCCAGCAGTCCCTTCAGGCTAGCGAGCACAGATACGCAGTATTTT; CDR3: CASSPFRLASTDTQYF
size: few; J: TRBJ2-1; V: TRBV28; D: -; DNA: TGTGCCAGCAGTTTAGGAGGGAATGAGCAGTTCTTC; CDR3: CASSLGGNEQFF
size: few; J: TRBJ2-1; V: TRBV29-1; D: TRBD2; DNA: TGCAGCGTCACTTCTAGCGGGCCCTACAATGAGCAGTTCTTC; CDR3: CSVTSSGPYNEQFF
size: -; J: TRBJ1-3; V: TRBV7-2; D: -; DNA: TGTGCCAGCAGGGTACTCTCTGGAAACACCATATATTTT; CDR3: CASRVLSGNTIYF
size: few; J: TRBJ2-3; V: TRBV6-6; D: -; DNA: TGTGCCAGCAGTAAAAGTGCGGGCACAGATACGCAGTATTTT; CDR3: CASSKSAGTDTQYF
size: -; J: TRBJ2-1; V: TRBV4-3; D: TRBD2; DNA: TGCGCCAGCAGCCAAGAAGGACTAGCAGTTGACAATGAGCAGTTCTTC; CDR3: CASSQEGLAVDNEQFF
size: few; J: TRBJ2-3; V: TRBV30; D: -; DNA: TGTGCCTGGGAGAAGCGGAGCACAGATACGCAGTATTTT; CDR3: CAWEKRSTDTQYF
size: -; J: TRBJ2-5; V: TRBV9; D: -; DNA: TGTGCCAGCAGCGTAAGTCCGGCAGCCGAAGAGACCCAGTACTTC; CDR3: CASSVSPAAEETQYF
size: -; J: TRBJ2-1; V: TRBV13; D: TRBD1; DNA: TGTGCCAGCAGCTTAGTGGGACAGAAAAACCGTGAGCAGTTCTTC; CDR3: CASSLVGQKNREQFF
size: -; J: TRBJ2-7; V: TRBV6-5; D: TRBD1; DNA: TGTGCCAGCAGTTCGTACAGGGGGCCCTACGAGCAGTACTTC; CDR3: CASSSYRGPYEQYF
size: -; J: TRBJ2-2; V: TRBV6-1; D: TRBD2; DNA: TGTGCCAGCAGTGAACTAGCGGGAGTTTCCGGGGAGCTGTTTTTT; CDR3: CASSELAGVSGELFF
size: -; J: TRBJ2-7; V: TRBV30; D: TRBD1; DNA: TGTGCCTGGGGGGACAGGCCCTCCCTGGAGCAGTACTTC; CDR3: CAWGDRPSLEQYF
size: few; J: TRBJ2-5; V: TRBV20-1; D: -; DNA: TGCAGTGCGTTGACCAGTGAGACCCAGTACTTC; CDR3: CSALTSETQYF
size: -; J: TRBJ2-7; V: TRBV5-1; D: TRBD2; DNA: TGCGCCAGCAGCTTAGAGACTAGCAGCTCCTACGAGCAGTACTTC; CDR3: CASSLETSSSYEQYF
size: few; J: TRBJ2-7; V: TRBV27; D: TRBD2; DNA: TGTGCCAGCACCTCGGCTAGCGGGAGCTTACACGAGCAGTACTTC; CDR3: CASTSASGSLHEQYF
size: -; J: TRBJ2-6; V: TRBV10-3; D: -; DNA: TGTGCCATCAGTGAGGCGGGCGGTAGTAGTGGGGCCAACGTCCTGACTTTC; CDR3: CAISEAGGSSGANVLTF
size: -; J: TRBJ2-5; V: TRBV5-4; D: TRBD2; DNA: TGTGCCAGCAGCTCTCCGGGGAGGGTGCAAGAGACCCAGTACTTC; CDR3: CASSSPGRVQETQYF
size: -; J: TRBJ2-1; V: TRBV11-2; D: -; DNA: TGTGCCAGCAGCCCCTTGCTGGACGCTCTAAATGAGCAGTTCTTC; CDR3: CASSPLLDALNEQFF
size: few; J: TRBJ1-5; V: TRBV4-1; D: -; DNA: TGCGCCAGCAGCCAAGAGGCCTCAGTAATAGCCGGTCAGCCCCAGCATTTT; CDR3: CASSQEASVIAGQPQHF
size: -; J: TRBJ2-6; V: TRBV7-8; D: -; DNA: TGTGCCAGCGGCCATGGGGCCAACGTCCTGACTTTC; CDR3: CASGHGANVLTF
size: -; J: TRBJ2-6; V: TRBV6-6; D: -; DNA: TGTGCCAGCAGTTACGGGGCTGGTGGGGCCAACGTCCTGACTTTC; CDR3: CASSYGAGGANVLTF
size: few; J: TRBJ2-7; V: TRBV7-2; D: -; DNA: TGTGCCAGCAGCCCCCCCGGCAGGGCTCTCGAGCAGTACTTC; CDR3: CASSPPGRALEQYF
size: -; J: TRBJ2-3; V: TRBV7-2; D: -; DNA: TGTGCCAGCAGCTCGCAGGGGCTTACTAGCACAGATACGCAGTATTTT; CDR3: CASSSQGLTSTDTQYF
size: -; J: TRBJ2-7; V: TRBV7-2; D: TRBD1; DNA: TGTGCCAGCAGCTCCTCCGGGACAGGGGGCTACGAGCAGTACTTC; CDR3: CASSSSGTGGYEQYF
size: few; J: TRBJ2-1; V: TRBV30; D: -; DNA: TGTGCCTGGATGCGGGCTAATGAGCAGTTCTTC; CDR3: CAWMRANEQFF
size: -; J: TRBJ2-5; V: TRBV2; D: -; DNA: TGTGCCAGCAGTGAAGCCAGGCAGGTCCAAGAGACCCAGTACTTC; CDR3: CASSEARQVQETQYF
size: few; J: TRBJ1-2; V: TRBV6-5; D: TRBD1; DNA: TGTGCCAGCAGAGGGACAGGGCTAGGCTACACCTTC; CDR3: CASRGTGLGYTF
size: -; J: TRBJ2-1; V: TRBV19; D: -; DNA: TGTGCCAGTAGTATAGAAGGGTTCTACAATGAGCAGTTCTTC; CDR3: CASSIEGFYNEQFF
size: few; J: TRBJ2-3; V: TRBV28; D: -; DNA: TGTGCCAGCAGGCATGGCGGGCCCACCACAGATACGCAGTATTTT; CDR3: CASRHGGPTTDTQYF
size: once; J: TRBJ2-7; V: TRBV11-2; D: -; DNA: TGTGCCAGCAGCTTACATGAGTTGGGGTCCTACGAGCAGTACTTC; CDR3: CASSLHELGSYEQYF
size: -; J: TRBJ2-5; V: TRBV25-1; D: TRBD2; DNA: TGTGCCAGCAGTCAGCGGGAGGTCCAAGAGACCCAGTACTTC; CDR3: CASSQREVQETQYF
size: -; J: TRBJ2-7; V: TRBV28; D: TRBD2; DNA: TGTGCCAGCAGTAGGACTAGCGGGACCTACGAGCAGTACTTC; CDR3: CASSRTSGTYEQYF
size: few; J: TRBJ1-1; V: TRBV9; D: -; DNA: TGTGCCAGCAGCGTAGGCGCAGCTAAGGCTGAAGCTTTCTTT; CDR3: CASSVGAAKAEAFF
size: -; J: TRBJ2-1; V: TRBV30; D: -; DNA: TGTGCCTGGAGTACGGCCTTACTTAATGAGCAGTTCTTC; CDR3: CAWSTALLNEQFF
size: -; J: TRBJ1-1; V: TRBV19; D: -; DNA: TGTGCCAGTAAACAGGGGAACACTGAAGCTTTCTTT; CDR3: CASKQGNTEAFF
size: -; J: TRBJ2-7; V: TRBV4-1; D: -; DNA: TGCGCCAGCAGCCAAGAAGGCGCCGGGTCCTACGAGCAGTACTTC; CDR3: CASSQEGAGSYEQYF
size: -; J: TRBJ1-1; V: TRBV30; D: TRBD1; DNA: TGTGCCTGGAGTGTAAGGGACAGGTACACTGAAGCTTTCTTT; CDR3: CAWSVRDRYTEAFF
size: -; J: TRBJ2-5; V: TRBV5-4; D: TRBD2; DNA: TGTGCCAGCAGCACCGGGACTAGCGGGGGGGAGACCCAGTACTTC; CDR3: CASSTGTSGGETQYF
size: -; J: TRBJ2-1; V: TRBV11-2; D: -; DNA: TGTGCCAGCAGCTTAGGTAGGCGAACCTTGGAGCAGTTCTTC; CDR3: CASSLGRRTLEQFF
size: -; J: TRBJ2-5; V: TRBV14; D: -; DNA: TGTGCCAGCAGCCGGGGGCGAGAGACCCAGTACTTC; CDR3: CASSRGRETQYF
size: few; J: TRBJ2-7; V: TRBV7-2; D: TRBD2; DNA: TGTGCCAGCAGCTTAGCGGCTAGCGGGAGCGCCTACGAGCAGTACTTC; CDR3: CASSLAASGSAYEQYF
size: few; J: TRBJ2-2; V: TRBV4-2; D: TRBD1; DNA: TGTGCCAGCAGACTGACCGGGACAGGGGTCACCGGGGAGCTGTTTTTT; CDR3: CASRLTGTGVTGELFF
size: -; J: TRBJ1-2; V: TRBV30; D: -; DNA: TGTGCCTGGAGTGTACGTGGACGGACTAGCTATGGCTACACCTTC; CDR3: CAWSVRGRTSYGYTF
size: few; J: TRBJ2-2; V: TRBV9; D: TRBD2; DNA: TGTGCCAGCAGCCCCCGGGTAGCGGGAGCCGGGGAGCTGTTTTTT; CDR3: CASSPRVAGAGELFF
size: -; J: TRBJ2-1; V: TRBV19; D: -; DNA: TGTGCCAGTAGAGAAGAGAACAATGAGCAGTTCTTC; CDR3: CASREENNEQFF
size: -; J: TRBJ1-2; V: TRBV7-2; D: TRBD1; DNA: TGTGCCAGCAGCTTCGACAGGGCGGTCTATGGCTACACCTTC; CDR3: CASSFDRAVYGYTF
size: -; J: TRBJ2-1; V: TRBV28; D: -; DNA: TGTGCCAGCAGTTACGTCTATGAGCAGTTCTTC; CDR3: CASSYVYEQFF
size: -; J: TRBJ2-5; V: TRBV9; D: -; DNA: TGTGCCAGCAGCAACCCCATGGGAGAGATGGAGACCCAGTACTTC; CDR3: CASSNPMGEMETQYF
size: -; J: TRBJ2-4; V: TRBV14; D: -; DNA: TGTGCCAGCAGCCACAGGGGCCCGGCCGGTAAAAACATTCAGTACTTC; CDR3: CASSHRGPAGKNIQYF
size: few; J: TRBJ2-1; V: TRBV7-8; D: -; DNA: TGTGCCAGCAGCTTAGCGGCACCCTACAATGAGCAGTTCTTC; CDR3: CASSLAAPYNEQFF
size: -; J: TRBJ2-3; V: TRBV28; D: TRBD2; DNA: TGTGCCAGCAGTACCCAACTAGCGGGAGCAAAAGATACGCAGTATTTT; CDR3: CASSTQLAGAKDTQYF
size: few; J: TRBJ2-7; V: TRBV21-1; D: -; DNA: TGTGCCAGCAGCAAAGTACTAGCGGGAGGATCCGAGCAGTACTTC; CDR3: CASSKVLAGGSEQYF